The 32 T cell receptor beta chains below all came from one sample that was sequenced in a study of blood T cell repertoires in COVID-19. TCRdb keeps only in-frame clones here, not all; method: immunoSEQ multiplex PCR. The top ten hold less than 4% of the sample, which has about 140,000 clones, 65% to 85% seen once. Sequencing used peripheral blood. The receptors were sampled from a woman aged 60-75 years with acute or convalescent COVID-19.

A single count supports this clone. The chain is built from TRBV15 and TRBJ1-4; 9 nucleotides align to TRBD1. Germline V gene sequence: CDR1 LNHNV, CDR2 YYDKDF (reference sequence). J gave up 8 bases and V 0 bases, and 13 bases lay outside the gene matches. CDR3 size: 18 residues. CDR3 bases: TGTGCCACCAGCAGAGATCTAAGGACGAGGACAGGGGAAGAAAAACTGTTTTTT. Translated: CATSRDLRTRTGEEKLFF.

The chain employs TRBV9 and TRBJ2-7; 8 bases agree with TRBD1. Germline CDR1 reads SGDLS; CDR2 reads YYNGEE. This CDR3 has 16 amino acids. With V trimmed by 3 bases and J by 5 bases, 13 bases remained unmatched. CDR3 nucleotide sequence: TGTGCCAGCAGCGCAGGACAGGGAAGGTGGCTCGACGAGCAGTACTTC. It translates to CASSAGQGRWLDEQYF.

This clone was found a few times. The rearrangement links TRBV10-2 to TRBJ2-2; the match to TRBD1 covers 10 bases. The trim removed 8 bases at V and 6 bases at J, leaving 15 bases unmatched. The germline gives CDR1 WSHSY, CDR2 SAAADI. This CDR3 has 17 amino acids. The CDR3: CASSDWVGTGAAGELFF. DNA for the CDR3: TGCGCCAGCTCCGATTGGGTGGGGACAGGGGCGGCCGGGGAGCTGTTTTTT.

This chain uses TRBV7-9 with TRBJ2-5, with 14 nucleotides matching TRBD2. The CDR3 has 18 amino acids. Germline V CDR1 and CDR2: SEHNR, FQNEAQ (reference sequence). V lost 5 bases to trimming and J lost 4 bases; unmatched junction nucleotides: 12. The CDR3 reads CASSPYPGLAGVGETQYF. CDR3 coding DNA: TGTGCCAGCAGCCCCTACCCGGGACTAGCGGGAGTCGGAGAGACCCAGTACTTC. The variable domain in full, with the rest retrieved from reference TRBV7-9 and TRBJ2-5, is DTGVSQNPRHKITKRGQNVTFRCDPISEHNRLYWYRQTLGQGPEFLTYFQNEAQLEKSRLLSDRFSAERPKGSFSTLEIQRTEQGDSAMYLCASSPYPGLAGVGETQYFGPGTRLLVL.

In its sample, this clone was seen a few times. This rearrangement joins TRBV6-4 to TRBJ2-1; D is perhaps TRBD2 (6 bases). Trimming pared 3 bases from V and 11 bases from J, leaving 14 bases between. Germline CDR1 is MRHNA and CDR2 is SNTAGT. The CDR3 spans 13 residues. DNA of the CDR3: TGTGCCAGCAGTGATTTCGAGGGAGGTAAGCAGTTCTTC. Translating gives CASSDFEGGKQFF.

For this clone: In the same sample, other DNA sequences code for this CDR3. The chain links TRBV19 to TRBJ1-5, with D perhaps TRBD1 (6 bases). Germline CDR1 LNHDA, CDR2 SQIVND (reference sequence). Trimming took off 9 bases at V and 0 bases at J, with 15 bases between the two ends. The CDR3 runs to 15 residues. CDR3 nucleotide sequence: TGTGCCAGCTTACGGGACATCGATAGCAATCAGCCCCAGCATTTT. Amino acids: CASLRDIDSNQPQHF.

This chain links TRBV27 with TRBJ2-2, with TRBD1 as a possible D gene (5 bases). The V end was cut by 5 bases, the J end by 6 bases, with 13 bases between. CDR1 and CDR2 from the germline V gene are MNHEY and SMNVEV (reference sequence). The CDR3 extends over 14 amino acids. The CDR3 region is CASSVQGFAGELFF. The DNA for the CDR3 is TGTGCCAGCAGTGTCCAGGGTTTCGCCGGGGAGCTGTTTTTT.

The CDR3 sequence is CASSLVATSVNNEQFF. CDR3 nucleotide sequence: TGCGCCAGCAGCTTGGTAGCGACTAGCGTTAACAATGAGCAGTTCTTC. The chain links TRBV5-1 to TRBJ2-1; 8 nucleotides align to TRBD2. The germline gives CDR1 SGHRS, CDR2 YFSETQ. J lost 5 bases, V lost 0 bases, and 7 bases had no gene match. CDR3 size: 16 residues. The full variable domain, with the rest looked up from reference TRBV5-1 and TRBJ2-1, is KAGVTQTPRYLIKTRGQQVTLSCSPISGHRSVSWYQQTPGQGLQFLFEYFSETQRNKGNFPGRFSGRQFSNSRSEMNVSTLELGDSALYLCASSLVATSVNNEQFFGPGTRLTVL.

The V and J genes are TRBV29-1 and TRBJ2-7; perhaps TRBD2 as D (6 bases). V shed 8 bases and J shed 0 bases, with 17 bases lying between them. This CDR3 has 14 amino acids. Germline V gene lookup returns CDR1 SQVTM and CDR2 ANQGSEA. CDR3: CSLRRLVPSYEQYF. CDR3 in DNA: TGCAGCCTAAGGCGACTAGTCCCCTCCTACGAGCAGTACTTC.

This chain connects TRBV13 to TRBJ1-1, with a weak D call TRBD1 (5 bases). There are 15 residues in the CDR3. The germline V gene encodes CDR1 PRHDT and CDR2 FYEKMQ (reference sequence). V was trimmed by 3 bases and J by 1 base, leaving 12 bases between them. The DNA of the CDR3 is TGTGCCAGCAGCTTGGGGCGCCGGGCGAACACTGAAGCTTTCTTT. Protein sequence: CASSLGRRANTEAFF.

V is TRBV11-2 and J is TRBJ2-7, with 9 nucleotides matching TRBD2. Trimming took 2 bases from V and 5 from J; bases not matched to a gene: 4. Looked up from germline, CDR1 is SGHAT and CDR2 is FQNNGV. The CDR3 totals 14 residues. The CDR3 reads CASSLLAGFDEQYF. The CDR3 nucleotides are TGTGCCAGCAGCTTACTAGCGGGATTTGACGAGCAGTACTTC.

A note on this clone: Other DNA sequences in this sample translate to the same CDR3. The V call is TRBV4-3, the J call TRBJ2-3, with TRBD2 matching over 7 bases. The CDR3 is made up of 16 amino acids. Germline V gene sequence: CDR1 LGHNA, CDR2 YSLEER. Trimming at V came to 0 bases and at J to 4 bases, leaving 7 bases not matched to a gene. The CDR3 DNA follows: TGCGCCAGCAGCCAAGACTTCGGCGGGAGTGCAGATACGCAGTATTTT. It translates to CASSQDFGGSADTQYF.

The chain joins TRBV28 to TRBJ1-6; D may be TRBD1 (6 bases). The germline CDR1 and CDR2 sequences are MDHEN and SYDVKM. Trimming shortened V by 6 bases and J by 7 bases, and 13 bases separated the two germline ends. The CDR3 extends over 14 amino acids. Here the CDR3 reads CASRFRGLNSPLHF. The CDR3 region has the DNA TGTGCCAGCAGGTTTAGGGGGTTAAATTCACCCCTCCACTTT.

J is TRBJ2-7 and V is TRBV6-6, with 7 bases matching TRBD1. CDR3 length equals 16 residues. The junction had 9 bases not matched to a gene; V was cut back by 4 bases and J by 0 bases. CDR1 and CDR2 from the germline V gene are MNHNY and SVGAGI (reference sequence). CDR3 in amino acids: CASSSSGQRSSYEQYF. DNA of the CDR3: TGTGCCAGCAGTTCCTCGGGACAGAGGAGCTCCTACGAGCAGTACTTC.

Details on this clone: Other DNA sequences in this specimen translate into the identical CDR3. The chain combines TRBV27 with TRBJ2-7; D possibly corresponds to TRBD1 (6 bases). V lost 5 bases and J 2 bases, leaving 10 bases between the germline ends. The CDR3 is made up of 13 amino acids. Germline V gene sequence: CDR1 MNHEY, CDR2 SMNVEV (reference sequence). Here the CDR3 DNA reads TGTGCCAGCAGTCTCGGACAGACCTACGAGCAGTACTTC. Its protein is CASSLGQTYEQYF.

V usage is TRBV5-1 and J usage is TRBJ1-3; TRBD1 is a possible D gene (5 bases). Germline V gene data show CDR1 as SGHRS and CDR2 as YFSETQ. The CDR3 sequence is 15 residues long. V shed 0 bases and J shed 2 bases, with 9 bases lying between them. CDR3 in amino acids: CASSLELRAGNTIYF. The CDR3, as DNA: TGCGCCAGCAGCTTGGAGCTCAGGGCTGGAAACACCATATATTTT.

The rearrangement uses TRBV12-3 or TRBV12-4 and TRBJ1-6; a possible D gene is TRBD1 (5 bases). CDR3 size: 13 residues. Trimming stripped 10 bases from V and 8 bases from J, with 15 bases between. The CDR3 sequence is CAILQGWDSPLHF. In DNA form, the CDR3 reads TGTGCCATCCTCCAGGGTTGGGATTCACCCCTCCACTTT.

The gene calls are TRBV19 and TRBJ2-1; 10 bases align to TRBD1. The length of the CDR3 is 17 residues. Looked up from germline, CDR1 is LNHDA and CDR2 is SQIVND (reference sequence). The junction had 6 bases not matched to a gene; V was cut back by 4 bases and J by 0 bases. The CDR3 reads CASSTLDRGSSYNEQFF. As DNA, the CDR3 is TGTGCCAGTAGTACCCTGGACAGGGGGAGCTCCTACAATGAGCAGTTCTTC.

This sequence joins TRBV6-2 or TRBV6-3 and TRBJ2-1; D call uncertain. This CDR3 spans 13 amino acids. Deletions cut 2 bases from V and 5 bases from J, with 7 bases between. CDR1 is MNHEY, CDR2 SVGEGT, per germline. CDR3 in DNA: TGTGCCAGCAGTTACCAACGGGACAATGAGCAGTTCTTC. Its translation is CASSYQRDNEQFF.

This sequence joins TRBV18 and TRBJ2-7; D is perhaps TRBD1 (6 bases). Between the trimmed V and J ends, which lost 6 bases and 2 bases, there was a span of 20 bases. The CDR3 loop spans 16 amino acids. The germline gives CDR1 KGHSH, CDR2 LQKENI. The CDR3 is CASSLSGTRITYEQYF. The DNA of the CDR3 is TGTGCCAGCTCTCTGAGTGGGACAAGAATAACCTACGAGCAGTACTTC. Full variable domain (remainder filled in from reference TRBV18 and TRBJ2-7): NAGVMQNPRHLVRRRGQEARLRCSPMKGHSHVYWYRQLPEEGLKFMVYLQKENIIDESGMPKERFSAEFPKEGPSILRIQQVVRGDSAAYFCASSLSGTRITYEQYFGPGTRLTVT.

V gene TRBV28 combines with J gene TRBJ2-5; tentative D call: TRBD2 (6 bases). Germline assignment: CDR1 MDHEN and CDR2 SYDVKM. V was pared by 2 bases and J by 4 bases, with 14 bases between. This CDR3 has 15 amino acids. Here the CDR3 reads CASSLLAEGTETQYF. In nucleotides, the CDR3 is TGTGCCAGCAGTTTACTTGCGGAGGGCACAGAGACCCAGTACTTC.

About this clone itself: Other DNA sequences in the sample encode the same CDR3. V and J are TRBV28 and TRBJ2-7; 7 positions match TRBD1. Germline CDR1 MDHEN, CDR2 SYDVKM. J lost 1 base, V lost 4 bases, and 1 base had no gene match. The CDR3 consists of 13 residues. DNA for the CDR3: TGTGCCAGCAGTTCGGGACAGTCCTACGAGCAGTACTTC. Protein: CASSSGQSYEQYF.

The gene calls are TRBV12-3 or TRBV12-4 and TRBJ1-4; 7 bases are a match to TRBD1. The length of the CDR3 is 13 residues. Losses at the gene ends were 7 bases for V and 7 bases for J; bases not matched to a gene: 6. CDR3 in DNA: TGTGCCAGCAATAGACAGGGCTTTGAAAAACTGTTTTTT. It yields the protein CASNRQGFEKLFF.

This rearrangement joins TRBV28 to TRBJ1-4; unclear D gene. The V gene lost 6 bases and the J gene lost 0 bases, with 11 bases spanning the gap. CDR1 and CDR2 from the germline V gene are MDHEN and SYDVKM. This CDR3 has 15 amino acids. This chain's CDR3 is CASSSSGATNEKLFF. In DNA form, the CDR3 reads TGTGCCAGCAGCTCAAGCGGTGCAACTAATGAAAAACTGTTTTTT. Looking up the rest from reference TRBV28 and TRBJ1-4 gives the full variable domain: DVKVTQSSRYLVKRTGEKVFLECVQDMDHENMFWYRQDPGLGLRLIYFSYDVKMKEKGDIPEGYSVSREKKERFSLILESASTNQTSMYLCASSSSGATNEKLFFGSGTQLSVL.

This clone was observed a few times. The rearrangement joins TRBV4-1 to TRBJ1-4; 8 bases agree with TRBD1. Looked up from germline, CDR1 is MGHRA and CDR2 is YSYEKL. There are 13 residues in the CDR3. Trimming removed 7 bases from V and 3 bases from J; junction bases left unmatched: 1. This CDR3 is CASTGQANEKLFF. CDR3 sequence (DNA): TGCGCCAGCACGGGACAGGCTAATGAAAAACTGTTTTTT.

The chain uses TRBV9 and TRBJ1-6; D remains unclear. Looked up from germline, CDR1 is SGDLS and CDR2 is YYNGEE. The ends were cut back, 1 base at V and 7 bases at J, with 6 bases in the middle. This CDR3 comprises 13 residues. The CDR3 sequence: CASSVQENSPLHF. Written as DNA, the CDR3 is TGTGCCAGCAGCGTACAGGAAAATTCACCCCTCCACTTT. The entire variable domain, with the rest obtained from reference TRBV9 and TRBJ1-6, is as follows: DSGVTQTPKHLITATGQRVTLRCSPRSGDLSVYWYQQSLDQGLQFLIQYYNGEERAKGNILERFSAQQFPDLHSELNLSSLELGDSALYFCASSVQENSPLHFGNGTRLTVT.

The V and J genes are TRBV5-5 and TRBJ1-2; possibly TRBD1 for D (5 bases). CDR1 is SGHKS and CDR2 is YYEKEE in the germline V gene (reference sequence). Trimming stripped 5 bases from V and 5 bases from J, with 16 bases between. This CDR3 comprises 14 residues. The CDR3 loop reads CASRTFDSNYGYTF. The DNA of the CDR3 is TGTGCCAGCAGAACTTTCGACAGTAATTATGGCTACACCTTC.

This chain's CDR3 is CASSFSSGSNEQFF. As DNA, the CDR3 is TGTGCCAGCAGCTTCTCTAGCGGCTCCAATGAGCAGTTCTTC. The chain employs TRBV7-2 and TRBJ2-1, with 7 bases fitting TRBD2. The J segment lost 6 bases and the V segment lost 3 bases, leaving 5 bases of the junction unmatched. Germline values: CDR1 SGHTA, CDR2 FQGNSA. This CDR3 contains 14 residues.

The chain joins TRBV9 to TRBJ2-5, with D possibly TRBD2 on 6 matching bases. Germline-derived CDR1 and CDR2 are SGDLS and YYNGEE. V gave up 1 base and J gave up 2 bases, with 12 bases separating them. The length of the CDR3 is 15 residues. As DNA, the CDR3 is TGTGCCAGCAGCGTACTGGGGGGACTTCAAGAGACCCAGTACTTC. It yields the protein CASSVLGGLQETQYF.

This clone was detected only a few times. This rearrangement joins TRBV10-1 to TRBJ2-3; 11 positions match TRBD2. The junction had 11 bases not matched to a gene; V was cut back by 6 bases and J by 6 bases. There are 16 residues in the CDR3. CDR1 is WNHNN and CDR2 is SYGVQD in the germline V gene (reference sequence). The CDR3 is CASSPGLAAAGDTQYF. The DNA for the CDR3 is TGCGCCAGCAGCCCGGGACTAGCGGCCGCTGGGGATACGCAGTATTTT.

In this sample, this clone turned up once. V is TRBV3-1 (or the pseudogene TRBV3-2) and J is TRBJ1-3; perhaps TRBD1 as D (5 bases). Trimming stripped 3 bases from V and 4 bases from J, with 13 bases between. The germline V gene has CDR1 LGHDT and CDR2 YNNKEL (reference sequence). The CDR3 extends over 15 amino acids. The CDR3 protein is CASSHRGRGGNTIYF. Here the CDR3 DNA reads TGTGCCAGCAGCCACAGAGGACGGGGGGGAAACACCATATATTTT.

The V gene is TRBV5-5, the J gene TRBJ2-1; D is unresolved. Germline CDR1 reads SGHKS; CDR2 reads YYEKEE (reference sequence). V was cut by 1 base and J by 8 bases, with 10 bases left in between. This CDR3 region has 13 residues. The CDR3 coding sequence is TGTGCCAGCAGCTTGAGTTTGCCGGATGAGCAGTTCTTC. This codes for CASSLSLPDEQFF.